This T cell receptor beta chain was identified during a study of graft-versus-host responses after intestinal transplantation. Study at large: Recipients underwent multivisceral, liver-intestinal, or isolated intestinal transplants. The whole recipient group had anti-thymocyte globulin induction followed by tacrolimus and steroids for roughly three years. The study, taken as a whole, reports: Allografts of patients with graft-donor T cell macrochimerism showed high graft-versus-host to host-versus-graft clone ratios. Recipient marrow showed GvH clones, some seen first in ileum or blood.

Data came from immunoSEQ multiplex PCR; TCRdb stores just in-frame clones and leaves some out. The sample holds fewer than 130,000 clones, 93% seen once. As regards this clone: Antigen: not known. Different DNA sequences within this sample yield the same CDR3.

Germline CDR1 SGHRS, CDR2 YFSETQ. The CDR3 is 12 amino acids. Trimming removed 4 bases from V and 3 bases from J, with 8 bases in between. The receptor was derived from a human donor who received an intestinal transplant. The rearrangement joins TRBV5-1 to TRBJ2-7; maybe TRBD2 (5 bases). This specimen was unstimulated CD8+ T cells sorted from spleen or lymph node cells, taken before intestinal transplant. CDR3 in DNA: TGCGCCAGCAGCAACGGGGTCTACGAGCAGTACTTC. This translates into CASSNGVYEQYF.